This T cell receptor (beta chain) was profiled in a study of cytomegalovirus exposure and HLA in healthy donors. To note about this clone: Antigen: not known.

V lost 1 base, J lost 7 bases, and 4 bases stayed unmatched. This CDR3 contains 14 residues. Germline CDR1 SEHNR, CDR2 FQNEAQ (reference sequence). General study results and limits: Reports described diagnosis of cytomegalovirus status by the classifier as highly specific and sensitive. The study designated roughly 160 TCR beta chains cytomegalovirus-associated. Highly shared variants forming one cluster were likely a sequencing artifact.

PCR was performed using 60 Vbeta and 13 Jbeta primers. Clones were read by immunoSEQ multiplex PCR, and TCRdb kept only the in-frame ones, dropping some. The sample holds about 150,000 clones, around 80% seen once. Donors had nominal health at sampling but likely had unrecorded immune exposures. The chain joins TRBV7-9 to TRBJ2-1, with TRBD2 matching 7 bases. Material: PBMCs. This receptor was taken from a woman aged 40 to 50 in good health and CMV-seropositive. The DNA for the CDR3 is TGTGCCAGCAGCTTAGGTAGCGGGTGGAATGAGCAGTTCTTC. The encoded protein is CASSLGSGWNEQFF.